Below are 11 T cell receptor beta chains sequenced from a single sample in a study of human T cells and chemical hapten exposure. TCRdb analysed the RACE reads with MiXCR anew, one entry per CDR3 protein. The sample has approximately 110,000 distinct CDR3 sequences; 9.5% to 12% are singletons. The time point is: patch test 1, 2 weeks after DPC sensitization. Treatment noted: therapeutic diphenylcyclopropenone sensitization with weekly scalp DPC. The specimen was whole blood, collected in connection with sensitization to the hapten diphenylcyclopropenone (DPC). All receptors come from a woman between 40 and 50 years old with alopecia areata. Some clones in this sample may be carry-over from other donors' samples.

The gene calls are TRBV29-1 and TRBJ2-3, with 12 bases matching TRBD2. V was clipped by 8 bases and J by 4 bases; unmatched bases: 13. Germline loops: CDR1 SQVTM, CDR2 ANQGSEA. The CDR3 runs 16 residues. DNA for the CDR3: TGCAGCACGATCCACCGACTAGCGGGAGCATCAGATACGCAGTATTTT. Translating it yields CSTIHRLAGASDTQYF.

In this sample, this clonotype turned up many times. The chain recombines TRBV6-1 with TRBJ2-3, with D possibly TRBD2 on 7 matching bases. CDR3 length: 15 amino acids. V lost 6 bases and J lost 8, with 21 bases in between. Germline CDR1 and CDR2: MNHNS and SASEGT. The CDR3 region is CASRLAGGPRPTQYF. The CDR3 DNA follows: TGTGCCAGCAGGTTGGCCGGGGGGCCCCGGCCTACGCAGTATTTT.

This clonotype showed up many times. The chain combines TRBV19 with TRBJ1-2, with D possibly being TRBD1 (5 bases). This CDR3 is 13 amino acids long. Germline V gene lookup returns CDR1 LNHDA and CDR2 SQIVND (reference sequence). V dropped 1 base and J dropped 6 bases, with 9 bases sitting between them. The DNA of the CDR3 is TGTGCCAGTAGTATAGCAGGGTTCGATGGCTACACCTTC. Translation: CASSIAGFDGYTF. The full variable domain, completed using reference TRBV19 and TRBJ1-2, is DGGITQSPKYLFRKEGQNVTLSCEQNLNHDAMYWYRQDPGQGLRLIYYSQIVNDFQKGDIAEGYSVSREKKESFPLTVTSAQKNPTAFYLCASSIAGFDGYTFGSGTRLTVV.

The rearrangement uses TRBV20-1 and TRBJ1-6; D not certain. Germline V CDR1 and CDR2: DFQATT, SNEGSKA (reference sequence). CDR3 size: 17 residues. Trimming cost V 0 bases and J 7 bases, with 19 bases left between them. CDR3 DNA sequence: TGCAGTGCTAGAGAGAGAGGGAACGGTCCCGTAAATTCACCCCTCCACTTT. Its protein product is CSARERGNGPVNSPLHF.

At least ten counts were recorded for this clonotype. The chain links TRBV7-2 to TRBJ1-2; D perhaps matches TRBD1 (5 bases). The CDR3 length is 14 residues. Germline V gene lookup returns CDR1 SGHTA and CDR2 FQGNSA. Trimming stripped 5 bases from V and 8 bases from J, with 18 bases between. This chain's CDR3 is CASSLTQGASGYTF. The DNA of the CDR3 is TGTGCCAGCAGCCTAACCCAGGGTGCGTCCGGCTACACCTTC.

The chain employs TRBV24-1 and TRBJ2-1; 8 bases are a match to TRBD1. In germline, CDR1 is KGHDR, CDR2 SFDVKD. Trimming cost V 3 bases and J 6 bases; bases outside gene matches: 6. This CDR3 has 15 amino acids. The CDR3 protein is CATSDRGQAINEQFF. As DNA, the CDR3 is TGTGCCACCAGTGATCGGGGACAGGCTATCAATGAGCAGTTCTTC.

The genes are TRBV25-1 and TRBJ1-2; no clear D gene. The CDR3 loop spans 10 amino acids. V was clipped by 3 bases and J by 8 bases, with 4 bases between them. Germline V gives CDR1 MGHDK, CDR2 SYGVNS. CDR3 sequence: CASSDRGYTF. As DNA, the CDR3 is TGTGCCAGCAGTGATCGAGGCTACACCTTC.

For this clonotype: This sequence may be a read error, since a much larger clone differs from it by one base. V and J are TRBV7-6 and TRBJ1-3; 7 bases agree with TRBD1. There are 16 residues in the CDR3. Germline V gene data show CDR1 as SGHVS and CDR2 as FNYEAQ. DNA for the CDR3: TGTGTCAGCAGCTTAGTGACAGGGATCTCTGGAAACACCATATATTTT. Residues: CVSSLVTGISGNTIYF.

This clonotype was picked up many times. The rearrangement uses TRBV7-2 and TRBJ2-5; D possibly corresponds to TRBD1 (7 bases). Trimming pared 5 bases from V and 4 bases from J, leaving 20 bases between. The length of the CDR3 is 16 residues. Germline V lookup: CDR1 SGHTA, CDR2 FQGNSA. The chain's CDR3 is CASSPRMQGGPETQYF. In DNA form, the CDR3 reads TGTGCCAGCAGCCCACGAATGCAGGGGGGACCAGAGACCCAGTACTTC.

This clonotype was observed a handful of times. This chain links TRBV3-1 with TRBJ2-2; D is uncertain. V shed 7 bases and J shed 7 bases, with 7 bases lying between them. The germline CDR1 and CDR2 sequences are LGHDT and YNNKEL (reference sequence). The length of the CDR3 is 11 residues. The CDR3 loop is CASKKGGELFF. The CDR3, as DNA: TGTGCCAGCAAGAAGGGCGGGGAGCTGTTTTTT.

The chain links TRBV7-9 to TRBJ2-1; D ambiguous. This CDR3 comprises 13 residues. V shed 1 base and J shed 9 bases, with 10 bases lying between them. Germline assignment: CDR1 SEHNR and CDR2 FQNEAQ (reference sequence). The CDR3 DNA is TGTGCCAGCAGCTTAGGGCCCGCCGGTGAGCAGTTCTTC. Its protein is CASSLGPAGEQFF.